The 6 T cell receptor beta chains given below trace back to one sample, sequenced in a study of PD-L1 blockade in urothelial cancer (dated by TCRdb to 2016 to 2017). Receptors were amplified or captured by the immunoSEQ multiplex PCR assay. TCRdb holds this immuneACCESS table with in-frame rearrangements only. Some clones are missing; in checked studies, unresolved V genes explain under half, and the rest has no known cause. Present in this sample are roughly 100,000 clones, less than 90% of which were seen just once. Of the sample, 8.4% falls within the top ten clones. The label giving this sample's time point can be read as: peripheral blood 6 weeks after treatment start. The material sequenced was PBMCs, taken around atezolizumab (anti-PD-L1) treatment. The receptors originated from a man in his 70s with urothelial cancer.

The chain has TRBV5-1 and TRBJ2-7, with 7 bases aligning to TRBD1. The CDR3 totals 16 residues. Trimming at V came to 1 base and at J to 2 bases, leaving 9 bases not matched to a gene. Germline CDR1 reads SGHRS; CDR2 reads YFSETQ. The CDR3 region has the DNA TGCGCCAGCAGCTTGTCTCCCTATCAGGGGGCCTACGAGCAGTACTTC. This codes for CASSLSPYQGAYEQYF.

The chain recombines TRBV13 with TRBJ2-3; D gene ambiguous. Trimming took 5 bases from V and 3 from J, leaving 3 bases between them. CDR3 size: 11 residues. CDR1 and CDR2 (germline): PRHDT, FYEKMQ (reference sequence). The CDR3: CASSPTDTQYF. The CDR3 DNA sequence: TGTGCCAGCAGCCCGACAGATACGCAGTATTTT.

The chain has TRBV19 and TRBJ2-1, with TRBD2 identical over 7 bases. Germline V gene data show CDR1 as LNHDA and CDR2 as SQIVND (reference sequence). This CDR3 is built from 14 residues. The J segment lost 7 bases and the V segment lost 2 bases, leaving 5 bases of the junction unmatched. The CDR3 nucleotides read TGTGCCAGTAGTATAAGGCGGGGGTGGAATGAGCAGTTCTTC. Translating gives CASSIRRGWNEQFF.

As regards this clone: This specimen includes other DNA sequences encoding the same CDR3. The rearrangement uses TRBV5-1 and TRBJ2-5, with 9 bases aligning to TRBD1. Trimming cost V 1 base and J 5 bases; bases outside gene matches: 3. The CDR3 loop spans 14 amino acids. Germline V gives CDR1 SGHRS, CDR2 YFSETQ. The CDR3 nucleotides read TGCGCCAGCAGCTTGACAGGGGGCGGCGAGACCCAGTACTTC. Residues: CASSLTGGGETQYF.

This clone came up a few times. The chain uses TRBV6-1 and TRBJ2-7; possible D gene TRBD1, 5 bases. Germline V CDR1 and CDR2: MNHNS, SASEGT. The V and J ends lost 4 bases and 3 bases respectively, with 10 bases between them. This CDR3 spans 13 amino acids. The CDR3 here is CASSGQISYEQYF. CDR3 DNA sequence: TGTGCCAGCAGTGGACAGATAAGCTACGAGCAGTACTTC.

The chain combines TRBV6-1 with TRBJ2-1; 9 bases are a match to TRBD2. The J segment lost 9 bases and the V segment lost 1 base, leaving 4 bases of the junction unmatched. This CDR3 has 14 residues. Germline values: CDR1 MNHNS, CDR2 SASEGT. CDR3 loop: CASSEVGLASEQFF. The CDR3 DNA reads TGTGCCAGCAGTGAAGTGGGACTAGCAAGTGAGCAGTTCTTC.